This T cell receptor beta chain was sequenced for a study of cytomegalovirus exposure and HLA in healthy donors. Regarding the study as a whole: Most TCR sequences proved rare, with some public TCRs found in many donors.

Only in-frame clones appear in the TCRdb table, and some are missing; sequencing was by immunoSEQ multiplex PCR. This table holds 160,000 or so clones, roughly 91% found once. Details on this clone: The antigen is unknown.

This CDR3 is 19 amino acids long. Sequenced sample: PBMCs. The chain carries TRBV21-1 and TRBJ1-1; the table's D call, TRBD1, has no DNA check behind it. TRBV21-1 is a recognized pseudogene. The sequence derives from a man younger than 35 in good health and CMV-seronegative. CDR3 region: CASSSSGTGPLRGNTEAFF. Written as DNA, the CDR3 is TGTGCCAGCAGCAGTTCAGGGACAGGGCCTCTACGGGGGAACACTGAAGCTTTCTTT.